This T cell receptor (beta chain) was observed in a study of Ad26.COV2.S vaccination and SARS-CoV-2 variants. The CDR3 is made up of 17 amino acids. V lost 4 bases, J lost 7 bases, and 23 bases lay in between. Stated treatment: around 19 received Ad26.COV2.S at low or high dose, single or two shots; 5 received placebo; per-sample allocation not given. Samples analyzed were those drawn on day 63 after the first vaccine or placebo injection. Data came from immunoSEQ multiplex PCR; TCRdb stores just in-frame clones and leaves some out. The repertoire consists of 290,000 or so clones, with about 87% occurring once and the leading ten covering less than 3.5%.

This specimen consisted of peripheral blood, obtained in a trial of Ad26.COV2.S vaccine versus placebo. This TCR was recovered from a person between 18 and 59 years old who received the Ad26.COV2.S COVID-19 vaccine or a placebo. V usage is TRBV23-1 and J usage is TRBJ2-1; the D gene is possibly TRBD1 (6 bases). TRBV23-1 is assigned to the ORF class and has an uncertain function. The CDR3: CASSPQGGAGKRNEQFF. CDR3 bases: TGCGCCAGCAGTCCCCAAGGGGGTGCAGGGAAGAGAAATGAGCAGTTCTTC.